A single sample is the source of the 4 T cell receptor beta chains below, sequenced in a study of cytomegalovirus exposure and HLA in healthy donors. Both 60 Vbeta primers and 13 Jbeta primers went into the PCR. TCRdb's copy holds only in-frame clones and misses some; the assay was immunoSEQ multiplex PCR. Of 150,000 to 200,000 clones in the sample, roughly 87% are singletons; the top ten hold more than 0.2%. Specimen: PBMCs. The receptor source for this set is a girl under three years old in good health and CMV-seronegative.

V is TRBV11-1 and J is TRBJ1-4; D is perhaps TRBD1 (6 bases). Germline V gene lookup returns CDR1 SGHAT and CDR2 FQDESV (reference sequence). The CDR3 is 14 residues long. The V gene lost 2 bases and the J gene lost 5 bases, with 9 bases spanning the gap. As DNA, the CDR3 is TGTGCCAGCAGCTTAACAGGGACCAATGAAAAACTGTTTTTT. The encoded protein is CASSLTGTNEKLFF.

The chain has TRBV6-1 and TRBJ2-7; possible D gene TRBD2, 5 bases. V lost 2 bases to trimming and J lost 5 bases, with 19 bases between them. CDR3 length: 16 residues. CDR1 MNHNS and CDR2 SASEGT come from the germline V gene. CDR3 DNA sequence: TGTGCCAGCAGTGAATGGAAACTAGTCGCTCGGAACGAGCAGTACTTC. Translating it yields CASSEWKLVARNEQYF.

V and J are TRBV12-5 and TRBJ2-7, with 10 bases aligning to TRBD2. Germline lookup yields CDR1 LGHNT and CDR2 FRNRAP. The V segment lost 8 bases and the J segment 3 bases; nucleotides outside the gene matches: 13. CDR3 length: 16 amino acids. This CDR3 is CASNPGTSGAFYEQYF. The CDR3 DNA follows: TGTGCTAGTAACCCGGGTACTAGCGGGGCTTTCTACGAGCAGTACTTC.

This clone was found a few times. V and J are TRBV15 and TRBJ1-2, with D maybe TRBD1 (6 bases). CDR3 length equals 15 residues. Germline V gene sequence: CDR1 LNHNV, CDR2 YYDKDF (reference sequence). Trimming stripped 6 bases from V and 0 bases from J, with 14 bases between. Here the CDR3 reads CATSIGQIANYGYTF. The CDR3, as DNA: TGTGCCACCAGTATAGGACAGATCGCTAACTATGGCTACACCTTC.